Given below is one TCR beta chain in context. No cognate antigen has been identified for it. No qualities accompany the bases; no much larger clone lies one base away. This specimen belongs to a study of T cells in Graves' hyperthyroidism and ophthalmopathy (dated by TCRdb to about 2019). Context from the whole study: Peripheral blood samples were taken at initial diagnosis, before any treatment was given. To identify TCR V-J signatures that set the groups apart, the researchers used a discovery cohort of more than 95 patients, made up of roughly 45 with Graves' ophthalmopathy and around 58 with stable Graves' hyperthyroidism. Whether ophthalmopathy could be predicted prospectively was tested in an independent validation cohort made up of approximately 19 hyperthyroidism patients plus 17 patients who later progressed to ophthalmopathy. The 100 discovery patients were randomly split 7:3 into training and test sets. The study also compared thyroid tissue and blood T-cell repertoires from over 5 Graves' hyperthyroidism patients. After sampling, hyperthyroidism patients received methimazole starting at 30 mg daily, and ophthalmopathy patients received high-dose intravenous methylprednisolone. The paper describes TCR Vbeta CDR3 sequencing of 135 peripheral blood samples, made up of under 50 ophthalmopathy patients, roughly 75 hyperthyroidism patients and 17 progressor patients. Broader findings and caveats from the paper: No statistical method was used to fix the sample size in advance, and group allocation was not hidden from the investigators. Most expanded thyroid clonotypes (frequency above 0.001) were also detected in blood, suggesting blood repertoires may reflect thyroid immune responses. In validation, progression to ophthalmopathy was predicted by the model with around 71% sensitivity and 72.22% specificity, a median of roughly six months before onset. A model built on a 13 V-J signature distinguished ophthalmopathy from stable hyperthyroidism, reaching roughly 88% sensitivity and about 81% specificity in cross-validation and 80%/75% in testing.

TCR beta CDR3 regions were amplified from RNA transcripts. A first-round RT-PCR of the TCR CDR3 used the HTBI primer set with the Qiagen OneStep RT-PCR kit. The libraries were constructed in a second round of multiplex PCR and then size-selected and purified. Sequencing of the libraries was done on an Illumina HiSeq2000 using paired-end 100 bp reads. From the authors' description of their analysis: SOAPnuke was used to process the raw data, throwing out any read that contained adapters or uncalled bases, had a mean Phred below 15, or lacked an exact constant-primer or identifier match. COPE v1.2.5 was used to merge high-quality paired reads, and clonotypes were defined as unique nucleotide sequences. Clonotypes were aligned to IMGT TRBV, TRBD and TRBJ reference segments using MiTCR v1.1. The analysis was restricted to V-J combinations with a frequency above 0.0001, which together covered 99% to 99.2% of the repertoires. The TCS score was defined as the ratio of F50 (clonal expansion) to E x V (chaos), calculated using BLOSUM62-based TCRdist between CDR3 peptides within each V-J. Welch's t-statistics and random forest reduced roughly 540 V-J features to 13, which were used in a naive Bayes classifier (R e1071). Using fastp at Q25 and MiXCR, TCRdb reprocessed the public reads and kept productive beta chains. Rows are unified per CDR3 protein, each entry keeping the most common DNA and genes. TCRdb's processing, not the authors', yielded these V and J calls. The sample includes under 250,000 distinct CDR3 sequences, with over 15% observed a single time. The ten biggest clones cover 50% of the sample.

Graves' hyperthyroidism was defined as stable when no progression to ophthalmopathy occurred over 18 months of follow-up. The hyperthyroidism patients were between 18 and 65 years old and newly diagnosed, with a disease duration of less than 2 months. The study excluded patients with uncontrolled infections, other autoimmune diseases, pregnancy or lactation. Diagnoses were based on clinical symptoms, serum thyroxine and TRAb, thyroid ultrasound and orbital computed tomography. PBMCs were separated from roughly 9.3 ml of fresh peripheral blood using Ficoll-Paque density gradient centrifugation. Total RNA was extracted with Trizol reagent, and quality was checked on an Agilent 2100 Bioanalyzer. The CDR3 goes from the cysteine to the phenylalanine over 13 residues. The CDR3 DNA has 39 bases and is translated from base 1. Compared with germline, V lacks 6 bases and J lacks 10 bases; bases without a gene match: 12. The germline V gene (reference sequence) gives CDR1 as DFQATT and CDR2 as SNEGSKA.

Input material: blood. The receptor chain draws on TRBV20-1 and TRBJ2-1, with TRBD1 matching 7 junction bases. The TCR comes from a man between 50 and 59 years old with Graves' hyperthyroidism. The sequenced DNA: TGCAGTGCCGAAACGGACAGGTCGGTAGAGCAGTTCTTC. This translates into CSAETDRSVEQFF.